This T cell receptor beta chain appears in the sequencing data of a study of blood T cell repertoires in COVID-19. This CDR3 has 13 amino acids. J lost 0 bases, V lost 6 bases, and 0 bases had no gene match. Germline-derived CDR1 and CDR2 are MNHEY and SMNVEV (reference sequence). Clones were sequenced by immunoSEQ multiplex PCR, and TCRdb holds only the in-frame ones, with some missing. The table has fewer than 200,000 clones, about 86% seen once. This TCR was sampled from a man between 50 and 59 years old with active or convalescent COVID-19. The sequencing input was peripheral blood. The V call is TRBV27, the J call TRBJ2-3; 7 positions agree with TRBD1. CDR3 amino acids: CASRGQSTDTQYF. In DNA form, the CDR3 reads TGTGCCAGCAGGGGACAGAGCACAGATACGCAGTATTTT.